Shown below are 13 T cell receptor beta chains from a single sample sequenced in a study of CXCR3-negative and CXCR3-positive naive CD8 T cells. TRB cDNA libraries were made by UMI-labeled 5' RACE. One entry per CDR3 protein, without DNA, is what TCRdb gives after re-calling the 5' RACE reads. The table for this sample gives 50,000 to 55,000 distinct CDR3 sequences. The sequenced sample consisted of naive CXCR3- CD8+ T cells from blood. The subset was: CD45RO-CCR7+CD27+CD95- naive CD8+ T cells lacking CXCR3 (TNR3-). The receptors were gathered from a human donor in good health. Some clones in this sample may be carry-over from other donors' samples.

J is TRBJ2-2 and V is TRBV19. From germline, CDR1 is LNHDA and CDR2 SQIVND (reference sequence). The CDR3 totals 11 residues. This chain's CDR3 is CATWDTGELFF.

The chain couples TRBV29-1 to TRBJ1-1; TCRdb names TRBD1, which stays unverified in the absence of DNA. This CDR3 comprises 15 residues. Germline V CDR1 and CDR2: SQVTM, ANQGSEA. CDR3 residues: CSVEVQGAVNTEAFF.

The chain joins TRBV6-5 to TRBJ1-6. CDR1 and CDR2 from the germline V gene are MNHEY and SVGAGI. The CDR3 length is 16 residues. CDR3 region: CASSPLSDVIPSPLHF.

The chain recombines TRBV5-5 with TRBJ2-6; no DNA is available, so the TRBD1 call from TCRdb remains unchecked. Per germline, CDR1 SGHKS and CDR2 YYEKEE (reference sequence). The CDR3 spans 16 residues. CDR3 loop: CASSSEVGWDSNVLTF.

The genes are TRBV27 and TRBJ2-1; TCRdb selects TRBD2, and the lack of DNA leaves this call unchecked. Germline values: CDR1 MNHEY, CDR2 SMNVEV (reference sequence). The CDR3 loop spans 15 amino acids. The CDR3 here is CASSPLAGADNEQFF.

The chain recombines TRBV20-1 with TRBJ2-1. This CDR3 region has 14 residues. Germline V gives CDR1 DFQATT, CDR2 SNEGSKA (reference sequence). The CDR3 is CSATLWGSYNEQFF.

This chain connects TRBV29-1 to TRBJ2-3; the D call from TCRdb, TRBD1, cannot be confirmed without DNA. There are 13 residues in the CDR3. Germline values: CDR1 SQVTM, CDR2 ANQGSEA. CDR3 in amino acids: CSVDGQGTDTQYF.

The genes are TRBV14 and TRBJ2-2. The V gene's germline CDR1 is SGHDN and CDR2 FVKESK. The CDR3 has 12 amino acids. The CDR3 protein is CASSQVTGELFF.

The rearrangement joins TRBV28 to TRBJ2-6; TCRdb lists TRBD1, though no DNA is available to test this call. The CDR3 runs 17 residues. Germline V gene sequence: CDR1 MDHEN, CDR2 SYDVKM. CDR3 sequence reads: CASSSGVSLSGANVLTF.

This chain connects TRBV7-3 to TRBJ2-1; TCRdb returns TRBD2, unconfirmable since there is no DNA. Germline assignment: CDR1 SGHTA and CDR2 FQGTGA. The CDR3 has 15 residues. The CDR3 here is CASSTLAGVLNEQFF.

The rearrangement joins TRBV29-1 to TRBJ2-5. The CDR3 contains 14 residues. Per germline, CDR1 SQVTM and CDR2 ANQGSEA. The CDR3 loop is CSVEGQGESETQYF.

V usage is TRBV19 and J usage is TRBJ2-7; the TCRdb D gene call, TRBD1, has no DNA to confirm it. Germline values: CDR1 LNHDA, CDR2 SQIVND (reference sequence). The CDR3 loop spans 16 amino acids. The CDR3 reads CASSTGQGIKSYEQYF. Full variable domain (rest looked up from reference TRBV19 and TRBJ2-7): DGGITQSPKYLFRKEGQNVTLSCEQNLNHDAMYWYRQDPGQGLRLIYYSQIVNDFQKGDIAEGYSVSREKKESFPLTVTSAQKNPTAFYLCASSTGQGIKSYEQYFGPGTRLTVT.

The rearrangement uses TRBV27 and TRBJ1-1; TCRdb's D call, TRBD1, is unchecked because there is no DNA. Germline CDR1 is MNHEY and CDR2 is SMNVEV (reference sequence). CDR3 length: 13 amino acids. CDR3 loop: CASQKQTPGEAFF.